The entry below gives a single T cell receptor beta chain sequence along with its context. Which antigen it targets is not known. There are no base qualities to consult, and no much larger clone falls within one base. Only healthy Caucasian donors were included. Three pairs of female monozygotic twins, all aged roughly 18 to 30 years, were included in the twin cohort. Peripheral blood mononuclear cells were the source from which RNA for the TCR libraries was isolated. The trim is 2 bases for V and 8 bases for J, with a gap of 17 bases between the germline ends. Reading from cysteine to phenylalanine, the CDR3 counts 15 amino acids. This entry keeps only the CDR3 DNA: 45 bases, framed from base 1. The sample belongs to a study of identical twins (dated by TCRdb to about 2016). Broadly, across the study: To test whether fetal clonotypes persist, the study used deep sequencing on TCR alpha and beta repertoires from monozygotic twins, unrelated adults of various ages, and cord blood. Replicate twin experiments were performed at different times using different library preparation protocols to rule out contamination.

Results the study describes overall, beyond this receptor: Abundant cord blood beta clonotypes had fewer insertions, young adult naive repertoires showed a similar but weaker trend, and memory repertoires showed no such trend. Out-of-frame TCR alpha sequences shared between twins showed an excess of low generation-probability sequences compared with coincidental sharing between unrelated individuals. Zero-insertion analyses could be partly confounded by invariant T cells such as MAIT and iNKT, although diverse VJ usage argued against such confounding for most clonotypes. Recombination models systematically underestimated out-of-frame TCR alpha sharing in monozygotic twins but agreed with sharing between unrelated individuals. Excess twin sharing in beta out-of-frame sequences was weaker because fewer shared sequences lowered the signal-to-noise ratio. Because the same donors could not be followed over many years, conclusions were based on cross-sectional statistical analysis.

Libraries were prepared through 5' RACE. TCRdb shows the sequencer as Illumina HiSeq 2000. Template switching added a universal primer binding site, and the final cDNA carried a unique molecular identifier that allowed TCR cDNA molecules to be counted accurately. First-strand cDNA for TCR alpha and beta chains was synthesized from specific primers in the conserved constant-segment region. To control for contamination, every cDNA library was double barcoded, receiving both a SMART-Mk sample barcode and Illumina barcodes. TruSeq adapter sequences, together with Illumina sample barcodes, were added in two successive PCR steps. Sequencing of the TCR alpha and beta cDNA libraries was done on the Illumina HiSeq platform using custom primers. In the paper's pipeline: Unique molecular identifiers were extracted from raw reads with MiGEC, and CDR3 positions were determined with MiXCR. For each individual, recombination models were inferred using an EM algorithm with the repgenHMM and IGoR tools. Shared clonotypes were analyzed with the tcR package in R, and sharing was normalized by the product of cloneset sizes. Out-of-frame nonproductive sequences were analyzed to study raw recombination free of thymic and clonal selection effects. TCRdb took the public reads, trimmed them with fastp at Q25, ran MiXCR for clone calling and kept in-frame beta chains. When rows share a CDR3 protein, they turn into one entry using the most common DNA and genes. The V and J calls follow TCRdb's processing rather than the paper's. A total of about 730,000 distinct CDR3 sequences appear in this sample, approximately 21% of them only once. More than 4% of the sample rests with the top ten.

A further study also used this sample, focusing on T cells expressing NK-cell markers. As the second paper documents: About eight donors provided sorted CD3+CD56+NKG2C+, CD3+CD56+NKG2C- and CD3+CD56-NKG2C+ T-cell subsets, whose TCR beta-chain repertoires were profiled. Among the eight sequenced donors, only one was HCMV-seronegative, while the other seven were HCMV-seropositive. To restrict sorting to alphabetaTCR-expressing T cells, an anti-gammadeltaTCR antibody was added in several experiments. In more than five donors, the dominant CD3+CD56+NKG2C+ clonotypes ranked among the top 10 CD8+ clonotypes, making up roughly 1.0-7.0% of CD8+ T cells. Those dominant clonotypes were again the most abundant among CD3+CD56-NKG2C+ cells in four donors, at about 28.3-65%. Whether the expanded NKG2C-expressing T cell clones were specific for HCMV antigens remained unclear. The study sequenced eight donors, all healthy volunteers chosen at random: three men and five women. HCMV serostatus was determined by detecting HCMV-specific IgG in serum with a commercial ELISA kit. For six donors, unsorted PBMC were also used to sequence bulk peripheral blood T-cell repertoires. MIGEC was used to demultiplex reads and group reads by UMI, and MiTCR was used to assemble and quantify clonotypes. Only TCR cDNA sequences supported by at least two reads were kept to exclude erroneous sequences. The tcR package was used for downstream repertoire analysis, with clonotypes matched between fractions based on CDR3 nucleotide sequence plus V segment. Antigen specificity was annotated against VDJdb with VDJmatch, allowing one amino acid substitution in CDR3.

This chain is built from TRBV12-3 or TRBV12-4 and TRBJ2-3, and perhaps TRBD2 as D gene, on 5 matching bases. The sequencing input was PBMCs. This clonotype was sampled from a woman aged 18-29 years in good health. Here the CDR3 is given as CASSLISVTHGTQYF. The DNA reads as follows: TGTGCCAGCAGTTTAATTAGCGTAACGCACGGTACGCAGTATTTT.